This TCR beta chain came from a study of regulatory T cells in long-lasting Graves disease. General study findings and limits: The number of shared public clonotypes was higher in persistent patients (approximately 3,000) than new patients (more than 850).

Worth noting for this clonotype: Its antigen is unknown.

As for time point: newly diagnosed GD, antithyroid drugs for less than 3 months. Generation of the TCR library employed RNA extracted from PBMCs. V was clipped by 4 bases and J by 4 bases, with 16 bases between them. Germline V gene sequence: CDR1 SQVTM, CDR2 ANQGSEA. The CDR3 sequence is 15 residues long. Library construction for TCR beta used iRepertoire HTBI primers and Arm-PCR of CDR3 regions. TCRdb itself ran the multiplex PCR reads through MiXCR, one entry per CDR3 protein. The repertoire has about 220,000 distinct CDR3 sequences, 15% to 20% of them found once; the top ten carry 12%. The data were also submitted as part of a second study, on T cells in Graves' hyperthyroidism and ophthalmopathy. That source notes: Most expanded thyroid clonotypes above 0.001 recurred in blood.

The TCR sequence derives from a woman younger than 45 with Graves disease. V usage is TRBV29-1 and J usage is TRBJ2-2; D call uncertain. Material: peripheral blood mononuclear cells (PBMCs), obtained at new diagnosis, from a patient treated with antithyroid drugs. Here the CDR3 DNA reads TGCAGCGTTGGGGCTTCGAAAGCCCGCACCGGGGAGCTGTTTTTT. Its protein product is CSVGASKARTGELFF.